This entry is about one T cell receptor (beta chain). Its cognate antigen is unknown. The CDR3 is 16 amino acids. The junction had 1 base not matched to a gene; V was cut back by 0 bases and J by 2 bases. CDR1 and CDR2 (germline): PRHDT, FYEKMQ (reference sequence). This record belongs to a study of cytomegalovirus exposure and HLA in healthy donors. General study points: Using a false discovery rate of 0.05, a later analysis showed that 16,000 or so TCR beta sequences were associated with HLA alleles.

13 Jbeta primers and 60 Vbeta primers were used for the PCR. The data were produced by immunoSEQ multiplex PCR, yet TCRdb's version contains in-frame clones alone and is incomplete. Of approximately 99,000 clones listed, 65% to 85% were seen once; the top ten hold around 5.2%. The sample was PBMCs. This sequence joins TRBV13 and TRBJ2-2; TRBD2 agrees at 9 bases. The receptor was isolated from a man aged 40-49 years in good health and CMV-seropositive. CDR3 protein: CASSLGLAGNTGELFF. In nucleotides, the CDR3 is TGTGCCAGCAGCTTAGGGCTAGCGGGAAACACCGGGGAGCTGTTTTTT.